This T cell receptor (beta chain) was recovered during a study of T-cell memory formation after mild COVID-19. Study-wide points: Contracting clones from day 15 to 85 showed balanced CD4/CD8; later expanders favored CD4+. Among clones peaking at day 37 in the second wave, SARS-CoV-2 specificity remained unconfirmed. Pre-infection memory held some responding clones, suggesting pre-existing cross-reactive T cells responded.

V lost 3 bases, J lost 2 bases, and 14 bases lay in between. The CDR3 runs to 17 residues. The germline V gene encodes CDR1 SGHVS and CDR2 FNYEAQ. Comments on this clonotype: No antigen is known for it.

After 5'RACE with constant-segment primers, TCR alpha and TCR beta cDNA libraries carrying sample barcodes and UMIs were obtained. In TCRdb, the 5' RACE reads were re-called with MiXCR into one record per CDR3 protein. Counted here are more than 250,000 distinct CDR3 sequences, about a sixth occurring once; the ten biggest clones make up roughly 23%. Input material: PBMCs or a T cell subset sorted from them (not recorded which). The V and J genes are TRBV7-6 and TRBJ2-6; the D is unclear. This clonotype was sampled from a man between 18 and 35 years old who had mild COVID-19 (a few samples of this study predate the infection). Cell type and time point are not known. The CDR3 DNA follows: TGTGCCAGCAGCTTTATCTTAGTGGCAACTGGGGCCAACGTCCTGACTTTC. It is translated as CASSFILVATGANVLTF.